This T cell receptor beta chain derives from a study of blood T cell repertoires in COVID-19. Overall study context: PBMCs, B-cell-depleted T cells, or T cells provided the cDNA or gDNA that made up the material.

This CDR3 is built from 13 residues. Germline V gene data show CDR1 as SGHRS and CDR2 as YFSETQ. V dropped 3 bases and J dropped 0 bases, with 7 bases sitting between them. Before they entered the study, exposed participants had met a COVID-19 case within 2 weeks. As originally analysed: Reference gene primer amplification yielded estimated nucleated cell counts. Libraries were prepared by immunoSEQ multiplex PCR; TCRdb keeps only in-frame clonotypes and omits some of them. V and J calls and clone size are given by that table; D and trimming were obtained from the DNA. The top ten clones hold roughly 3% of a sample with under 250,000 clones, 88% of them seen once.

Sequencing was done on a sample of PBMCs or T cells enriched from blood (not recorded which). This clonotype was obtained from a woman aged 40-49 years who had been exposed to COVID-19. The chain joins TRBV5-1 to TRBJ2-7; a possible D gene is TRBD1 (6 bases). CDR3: CASSSDSSYEQYF. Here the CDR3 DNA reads TGCGCCAGCAGCTCGGACAGCTCCTACGAGCAGTACTTC. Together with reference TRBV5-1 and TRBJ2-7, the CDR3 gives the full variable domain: KAGVTQTPRYLIKTRGQQVTLSCSPISGHRSVSWYQQTPGQGLQFLFEYFSETQRNKGNFPGRFSGRQFSNSRSEMNVSTLELGDSALYLCASSSDSSYEQYFGPGTRLTVT.